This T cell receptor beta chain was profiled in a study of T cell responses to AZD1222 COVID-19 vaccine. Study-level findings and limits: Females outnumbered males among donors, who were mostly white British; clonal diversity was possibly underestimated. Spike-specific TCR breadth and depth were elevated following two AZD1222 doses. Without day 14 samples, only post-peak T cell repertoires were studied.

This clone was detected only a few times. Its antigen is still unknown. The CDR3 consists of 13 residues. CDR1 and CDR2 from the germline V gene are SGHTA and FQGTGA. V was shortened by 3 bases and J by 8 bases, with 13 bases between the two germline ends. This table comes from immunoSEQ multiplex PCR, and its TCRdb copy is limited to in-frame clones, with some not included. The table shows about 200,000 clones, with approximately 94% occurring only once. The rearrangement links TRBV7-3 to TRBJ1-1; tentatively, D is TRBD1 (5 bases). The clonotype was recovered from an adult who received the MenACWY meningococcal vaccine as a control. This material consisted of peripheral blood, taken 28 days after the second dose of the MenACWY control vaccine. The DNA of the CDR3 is TGTGCCAGCAGCTTGGCGGGGGGTCGGGAAGCTTTCTTT. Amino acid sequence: CASSLAGGREAFF.